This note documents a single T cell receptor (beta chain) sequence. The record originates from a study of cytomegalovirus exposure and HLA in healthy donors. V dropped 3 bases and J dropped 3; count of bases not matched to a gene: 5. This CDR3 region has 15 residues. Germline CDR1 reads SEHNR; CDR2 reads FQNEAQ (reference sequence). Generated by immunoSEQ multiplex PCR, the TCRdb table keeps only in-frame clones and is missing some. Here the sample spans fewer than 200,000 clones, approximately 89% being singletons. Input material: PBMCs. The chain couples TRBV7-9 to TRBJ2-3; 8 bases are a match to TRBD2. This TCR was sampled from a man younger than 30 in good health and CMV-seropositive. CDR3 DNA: TGTGCCAGCAGCTTTGCTAGCGGGCTGACAGATACGCAGTATTTT. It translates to CASSFASGLTDTQYF.